This TCR beta chain is from a study of identifying expanded T cells in peripheral blood. Study-wide results and caveats: Variance in clone template counts between roughly two-week samples significantly increased with total template count across all healthy donors.

V gave up 8 bases and J gave up 7 bases; unmatched junction bases: 17. CDR1 and CDR2 from the germline V gene are SGHAT and FQNNGV. This CDR3 is built from 17 residues. About this clone: Its antigen is not identified.

Libraries were prepared by immunoSEQ multiplex PCR; TCRdb keeps only in-frame clonotypes and omits some of them. Of approximately 100,000 clones in the sample, approximately 90% were seen once. Collection occurred without any documented infections or immune events in donors. This TCR was sampled from a person aged 18 to 75 in good health. Sequencing was carried out using blood. The genes are TRBV11-2 and TRBJ1-4, with 9 positions matching TRBD1. In nucleotides, the CDR3 is TGTGCCAGCTCCCGGGACAGGGCTTCTTTTTTACGTGAAAAACTGTTTTTT. Its translation: CASSRDRASFLREKLFF.